This T cell receptor beta chain emerged from a study of response to subunit inactivated influenza vaccine. Study observations and caveats: The authors offered the suggestion that each seasonal influenza vaccination recruits few new T cells.

Concerning this clonotype: Its specificity is unknown.

From germline, CDR1 is ENHRY and CDR2 SYGVKD. CDR3 length equals 13 residues. The V and J ends lost 7 bases and 6 bases respectively, with 12 bases between them. TCRdb reprocessed the RT-PCR reads with MiXCR, giving one entry per CDR3 protein. The table has some 160,000 distinct CDR3 sequences, around 9.9% seen once. The sample was non-naive T cells sorted from PBMCs, taken roughly 45 days after vaccination. The TCR originated in a man aged 50-60 years who received an inactivated influenza vaccine. The chain joins TRBV10-3 to TRBJ2-2, with a tentative D call TRBD1 (6 bases). The CDR3 DNA reads TGTGCCATCACAGGGGCCGGGTCCGGGGAGCTGTTTTTT. The encoded protein is CAITGAGSGELFF.